The clone carrying this T cell receptor (beta chain) was seen more than once but under ten times. As yet, its antigen is unknown. The entry originates in a study of vaccination and CD4 T cells after COVID-19. Study-level background: Post-COVID sampling occurred a median approximately 100 days after diagnosis (range 35 to 161). Timing of post-vaccine sample collection was a median roughly 66 days after dose two, with a range of 14 to 241. General observations from the study: In convalescent patients, a median roughly 84% of post-vaccine SARS-CoV-2-reactive clones appeared only after vaccination.

The Oncomine TCR Beta short-read assay was applied to DNA of cultured CD4+ T cells. Using its own MiXCR run on the PCR reads, TCRdb lists one record per CDR3 protein. The data contain more than 15,000 distinct CDR3 sequences, more than 40% of them singletons. Trimming stripped 5 bases from V and 0 bases from J, with 2 bases between. Germline CDR1 SEHNR, CDR2 FQNEAQ (reference sequence). The CDR3 extends over 12 amino acids. The time point here: late sampling 161 to 241 days after vaccination in a few convalescent patients. The treatment denotes: approximately 9-day PBMC culture with coronavirus spike peptide pools or control peptides (ViraFEST assay). The ViraFEST method relied on peptide pools to expand antigen-specific T cells, followed by TCR sequencing.

The receptor was isolated from a human donor who had recovered from COVID-19. The material sequenced was CD4+ T cells from blood, cultured in vitro, taken about 7 months after SARS-CoV-2 vaccination. This sequence joins TRBV7-9 and TRBJ2-1; no reliable D call. Here the CDR3 reads CASSTSYNEQFF. The CDR3 DNA sequence: TGTGCCAGCAGCACCTCCTACAATGAGCAGTTCTTC.